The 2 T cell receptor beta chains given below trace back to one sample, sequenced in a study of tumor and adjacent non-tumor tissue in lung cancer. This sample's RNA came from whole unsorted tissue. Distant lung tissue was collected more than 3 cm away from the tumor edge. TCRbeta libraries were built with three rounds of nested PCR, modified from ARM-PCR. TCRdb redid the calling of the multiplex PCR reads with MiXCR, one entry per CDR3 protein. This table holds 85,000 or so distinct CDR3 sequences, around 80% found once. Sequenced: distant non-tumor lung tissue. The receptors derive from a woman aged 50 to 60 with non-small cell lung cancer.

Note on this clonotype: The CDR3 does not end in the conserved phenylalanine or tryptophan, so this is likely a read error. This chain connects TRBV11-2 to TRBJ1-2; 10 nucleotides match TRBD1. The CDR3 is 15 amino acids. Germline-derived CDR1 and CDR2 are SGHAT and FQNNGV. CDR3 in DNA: TGTGCCAACAGCTTAGACAGGGGGCCTTACTACGGCTACACCCTC. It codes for CANSLDRGPYYGYTL.

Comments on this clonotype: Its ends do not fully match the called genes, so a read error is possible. The CDR3 sequence is CASSESGTGELFF. For the CDR3, the DNA is TGTGCCAGCAGTGAATCGGGCACCGGGGAACTGTTTTTT. The chain combines TRBV6-4 with TRBJ2-2; tentatively, D is TRBD2 (5 bases). This CDR3 comprises 13 residues. Germline CDR1 MRHNA, CDR2 SNTAGT.